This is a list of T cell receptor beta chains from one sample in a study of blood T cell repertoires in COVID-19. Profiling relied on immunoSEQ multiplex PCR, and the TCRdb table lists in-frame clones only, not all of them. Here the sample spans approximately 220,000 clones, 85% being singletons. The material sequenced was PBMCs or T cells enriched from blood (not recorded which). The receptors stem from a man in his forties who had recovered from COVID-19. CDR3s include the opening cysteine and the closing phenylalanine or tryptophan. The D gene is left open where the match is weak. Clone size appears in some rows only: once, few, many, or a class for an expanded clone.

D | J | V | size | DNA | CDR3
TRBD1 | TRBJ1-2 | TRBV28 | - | TGTGCCAGCAGCCAAGGACAGGGAGATTATGGCTACACCTTC | CASSQGQGDYGYTF
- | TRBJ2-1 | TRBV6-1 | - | TGTGCCAGCAGTGTGACAGTGAACTCCTACAATGAGCAGTTCTTC | CASSVTVNSYNEQFF
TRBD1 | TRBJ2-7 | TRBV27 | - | TGTGCCAGCAGCTGGACAGGGCCCTACGAGCAGTACTTC | CASSWTGPYEQYF
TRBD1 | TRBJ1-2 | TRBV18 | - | TGTGCCAGCTCACCTCAATTGGTTGGGACAGGGAACCATGGCTACACCTTC | CASSPQLVGTGNHGYTF
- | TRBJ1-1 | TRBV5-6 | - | TGTGCCAGCAGCTTGGTAGGAGGAATGACTTTCACTGAAGCTTTCTTT | CASSLVGGMTFTEAFF
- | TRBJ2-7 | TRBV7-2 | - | TGTGCCAGCAGTCTCCAGGTCCGCTCCTACGAGCAGTACTTC | CASSLQVRSYEQYF
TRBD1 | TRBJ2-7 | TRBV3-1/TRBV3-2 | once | TGTGCCAGCAGCCCACCCACCGGGACAGGGCGCTACGAGCAGTACTTC | CASSPPTGTGRYEQYF
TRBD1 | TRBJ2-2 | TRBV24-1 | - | TGTGCCACCAGAGGACAGGGTGAGACCGGGGAGCTGTTTTTT | CATRGQGETGELFF
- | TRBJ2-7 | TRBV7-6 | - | TGTGCCAGCAGCTTACTTAGTGGTGCCTACGAGCAGTACTTC | CASSLLSGAYEQYF
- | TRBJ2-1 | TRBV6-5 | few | TGTGCCAGCAGTCCAGCGGCCCCCCACTACAATGAGCAGTTCTTC | CASSPAAPHYNEQFF
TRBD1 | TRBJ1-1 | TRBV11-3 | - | TGTGCCAGCAGCCCTGTCGCAGGGGGCGTGGGGACTGAAGCTTTCTTT | CASSPVAGGVGTEAFF
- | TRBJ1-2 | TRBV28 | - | TGTGCCAGCAGTTTTAGGGGTCGTGGCTACACCTTC | CASSFRGRGYTF
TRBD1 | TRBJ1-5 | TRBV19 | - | TGTGCCAGTAGTCTCATTACAGGGGGCTGGCAGCCCCAGCATTTT | CASSLITGGWQPQHF
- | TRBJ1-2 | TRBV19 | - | TGTGCCAGTAAGACAGGAGGCCCTGGCTACACCTTC | CASKTGGPGYTF
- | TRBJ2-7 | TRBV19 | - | TGTGCCAGTAGTACGACAGGGACTTCCTACGAGCAGTACTTC | CASSTTGTSYEQYF
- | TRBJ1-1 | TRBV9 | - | TGTGCCAGCAGCGTAGTAGGGGTGTCCACTGAAGCTTTCTTT | CASSVVGVSTEAFF
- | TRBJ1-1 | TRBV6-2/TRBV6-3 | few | TGTGCCAGCAGTCCGGGGGGCGGCACTGAAGCTTTCTTT | CASSPGGGTEAFF
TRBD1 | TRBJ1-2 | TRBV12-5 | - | TGTGCTAGTGGTTTGGCAGGGGGCTCCGGCTATGGCTACACCTTC | CASGLAGGSGYGYTF
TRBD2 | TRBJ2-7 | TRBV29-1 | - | TGCAGCGTTGCGGGGGGACCTCTACTAGCGGGAGCTCTCTACGAGCAGTACTTC | CSVAGGPLLAGALYEQYF
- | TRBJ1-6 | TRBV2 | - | TGTGCCAGCAGAGTCCTTACAGGGAGGGGCTCACCCCTCCACTTT | CASRVLTGRGSPLHF
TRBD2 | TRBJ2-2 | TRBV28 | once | TGTGCCAGCAGTTTCAGCGGGAGCTCTACCGGGGAGCTGTTTTTT | CASSFSGSSTGELFF
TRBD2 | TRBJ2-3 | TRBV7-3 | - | TGTGCCAGCAGCTTTACTAGCGGGAGGGCCAGAGATACGCAGTATTTT | CASSFTSGRARDTQYF
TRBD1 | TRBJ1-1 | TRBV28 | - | TGTGCCAGCATCAGGACAGGGGGCACTGAAGCTTTCTTT | CASIRTGGTEAFF
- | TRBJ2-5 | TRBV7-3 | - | TGTGCCAGCAGCTTAAGATATCGGGAGACCCAGTACTTC | CASSLRYRETQYF
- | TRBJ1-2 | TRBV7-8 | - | TGTGCCAGCAGCTTGGGGGGGGCGTATGGCTATGGCTACACCTTC | CASSLGGAYGYGYTF
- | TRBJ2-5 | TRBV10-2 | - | TGCGCCAGCAGTGACACACAGGGATGGACCCAGTACTTC | CASSDTQGWTQYF
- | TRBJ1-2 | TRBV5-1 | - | TGCGCCAGCAGCCCCGGACAGAGTTTCTATGGCTACACCTTC | CASSPGQSFYGYTF
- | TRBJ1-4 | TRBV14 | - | TGTGCCAGCAGCCCCCTGGGGAGCGTTAATGAAAAACTGTTTTTT | CASSPLGSVNEKLFF
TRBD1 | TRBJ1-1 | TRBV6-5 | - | TGTGCCAGCAGCACAGGGGCCCAAGGCACTGAAGCTTTCTTT | CASSTGAQGTEAFF
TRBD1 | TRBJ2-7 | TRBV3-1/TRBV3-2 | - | TGTGCCAGCAGCCCGACAGGGCGTTTGGGCGAGCAGTACTTC | CASSPTGRLGEQYF
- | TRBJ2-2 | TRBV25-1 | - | TGTGCCAGCAGTGAAGGTGCGGTTGGGGAGCTGTTTTTT | CASSEGAVGELFF
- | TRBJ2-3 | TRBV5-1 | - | TGCGCCAGCAGCTTGTCAGGCAGAAGCACAGATACGCAGTATTTT | CASSLSGRSTDTQYF
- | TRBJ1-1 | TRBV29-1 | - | TGCAGCGTAGCGGACAGTCGGACTGAAGCTTTCTTT | CSVADSRTEAFF
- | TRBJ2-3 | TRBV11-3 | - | TGTGCCAGCAGCTTTAGGGCGGGCAGCACAGATACGCAGTATTTT | CASSFRAGSTDTQYF
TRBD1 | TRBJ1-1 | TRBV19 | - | TGTGCCAGTAGTTCAGGACAGGGCACGCCGAACACTGAAGCTTTCTTT | CASSSGQGTPNTEAFF
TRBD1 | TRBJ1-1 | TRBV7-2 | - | TGTGCCAGCAGCCTAGACAGGGAAGCTCGAGCTTTCTTT | CASSLDREARAFF
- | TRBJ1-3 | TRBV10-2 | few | TGCGCCAGCAGTGACAGCTCTGGAAACACCATATATTTT | CASSDSSGNTIYF
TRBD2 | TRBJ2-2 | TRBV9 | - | TGTGCCAGCAGCGTATCGGGACTAGCGGGTTCCGGGGAGCTGTTTTTT | CASSVSGLAGSGELFF
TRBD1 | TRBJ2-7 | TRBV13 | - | TGTGCCAGCTCGGGACAGACATACGAGCAGTACTTC | CASSGQTYEQYF
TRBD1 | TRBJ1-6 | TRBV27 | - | TGTGCCAGCAGTTTAGGACAGGGAGCTAATAATTCACCCCTCCACTTT | CASSLGQGANNSPLHF
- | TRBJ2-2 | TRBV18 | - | TGTGCCAGCTCACAAAGCCTCCGGACATTCTTCCTCGGGGAGCTGTTTTTT | CASSQSLRTFFLGELFF
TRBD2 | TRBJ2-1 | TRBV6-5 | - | TGTGCCAGCAGTTACAGTAGCGGGAGGGGATGGCAGTTCTTC | CASSYSSGRGWQFF
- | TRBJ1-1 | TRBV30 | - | TGTGCCTGGAGTGTCTTGGGCAGGCAGAACACTGAAGCTTTCTTT | CAWSVLGRQNTEAFF
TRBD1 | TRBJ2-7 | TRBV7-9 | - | TGTGCCAGCATCCAAGGACAGGGGTACGAGCAGTACTTC | CASIQGQGYEQYF